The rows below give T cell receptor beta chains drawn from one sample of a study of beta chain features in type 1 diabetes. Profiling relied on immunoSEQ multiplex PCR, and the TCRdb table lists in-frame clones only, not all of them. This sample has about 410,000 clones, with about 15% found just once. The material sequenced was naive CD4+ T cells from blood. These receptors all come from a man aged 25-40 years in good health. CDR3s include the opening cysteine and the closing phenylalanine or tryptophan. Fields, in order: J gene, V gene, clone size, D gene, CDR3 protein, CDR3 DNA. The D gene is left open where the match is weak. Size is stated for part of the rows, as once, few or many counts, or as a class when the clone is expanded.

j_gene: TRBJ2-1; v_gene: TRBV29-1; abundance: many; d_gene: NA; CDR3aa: CSVVPTYSYNEQFF; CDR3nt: TGCAGCGTTGTTCCCACGTACTCCTACAATGAGCAGTTCTTC
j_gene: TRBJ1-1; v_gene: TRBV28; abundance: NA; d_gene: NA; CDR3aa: CASSLRWTEAFF; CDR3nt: TGTGCCAGCAGTTTAAGGTGGACTGAAGCTTTCTTT
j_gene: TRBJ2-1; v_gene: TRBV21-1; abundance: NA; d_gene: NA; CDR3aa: CASSTLVYNEQFF; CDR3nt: TGTGCCAGCAGCACGCTGGTATACAATGAGCAGTTCTTC
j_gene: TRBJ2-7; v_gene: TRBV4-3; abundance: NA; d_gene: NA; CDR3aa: CASSLHSGVEQYF; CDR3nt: TGCGCCAGCAGCCTACATTCAGGGGTCGAGCAGTACTTC
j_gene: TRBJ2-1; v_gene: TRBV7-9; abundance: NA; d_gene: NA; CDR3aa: CASSSQISLYNEQFF; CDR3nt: TGTGCCAGCAGCTCCCAGATAAGCCTCTACAATGAGCAGTTCTTC
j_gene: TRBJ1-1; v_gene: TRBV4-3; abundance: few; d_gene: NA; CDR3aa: CASSQERNLNTEAFF; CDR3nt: TGCGCCAGCAGCCAAGAGAGAAATCTGAACACTGAAGCTTTCTTT
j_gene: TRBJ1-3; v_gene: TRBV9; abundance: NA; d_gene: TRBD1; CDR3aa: CASSEGGTGNTIYF; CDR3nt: TGTGCCAGCAGCGAAGGGGGCACTGGAAACACCATATATTTT
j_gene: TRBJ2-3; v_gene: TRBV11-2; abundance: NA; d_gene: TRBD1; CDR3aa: CASSLGGQGTDTQYF; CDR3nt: TGTGCCAGCAGCTTAGGGGGACAGGGGACAGATACGCAGTATTTT
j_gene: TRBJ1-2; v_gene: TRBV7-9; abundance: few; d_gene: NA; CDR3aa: CASSPEGVVPTSGYTF; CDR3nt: TGTGCCAGCAGCCCAGAAGGTGTTGTTCCTACTAGTGGCTACACCTTC
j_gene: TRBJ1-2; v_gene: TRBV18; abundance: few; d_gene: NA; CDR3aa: CASSPKQGVNYGYTF; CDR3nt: TGTGCCAGCTCACCAAAACAGGGCGTGAACTATGGCTACACCTTC
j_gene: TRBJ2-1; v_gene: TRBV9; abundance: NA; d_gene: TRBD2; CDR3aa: CASSVGGTSGRNEQFF; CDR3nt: TGTGCCAGCAGCGTAGGCGGGACTAGCGGGCGAAATGAGCAGTTCTTC
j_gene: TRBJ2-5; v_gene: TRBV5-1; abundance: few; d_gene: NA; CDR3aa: CASSPEETQYF; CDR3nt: TGCGCCAGCAGCCCAGAAGAGACCCAGTACTTC
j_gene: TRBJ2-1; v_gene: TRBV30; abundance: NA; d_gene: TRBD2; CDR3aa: CAWSALGLAGAYNEQFF; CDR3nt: TGTGCCTGGAGTGCGTTGGGACTAGCGGGAGCCTACAATGAGCAGTTCTTC
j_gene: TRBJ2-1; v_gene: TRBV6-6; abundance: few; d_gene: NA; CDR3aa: CASSTGLDEQFF; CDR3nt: TGTGCCAGCAGCACCGGACTTGATGAGCAGTTCTTC
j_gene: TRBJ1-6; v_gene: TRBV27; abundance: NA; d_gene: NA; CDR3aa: CASSSPPWGNNSPLHF; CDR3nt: TGTGCCAGCAGTTCACCTCCCTGGGGGAACAATTCACCCCTCCACTTT
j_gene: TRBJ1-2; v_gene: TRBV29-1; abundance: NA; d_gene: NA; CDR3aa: CSVEGKEANYGYTF; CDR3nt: TGCAGCGTTGAAGGAAAGGAAGCTAACTATGGCTACACCTTC
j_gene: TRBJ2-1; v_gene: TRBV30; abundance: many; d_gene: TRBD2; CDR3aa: CAWSGGLAGVSEQFF; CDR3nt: TGTGCCTGGAGTGGCGGACTAGCGGGAGTGAGTGAGCAGTTCTTC
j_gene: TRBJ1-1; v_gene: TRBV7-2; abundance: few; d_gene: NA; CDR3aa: CASSTIPSGGGTEAFF; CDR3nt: TGTGCCAGCAGCACTATACCTTCCGGTGGCGGCACTGAAGCTTTCTTT
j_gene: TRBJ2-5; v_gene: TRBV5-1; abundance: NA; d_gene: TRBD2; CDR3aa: CASSFLVAGVGQETQYF; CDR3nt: TGCGCCAGCAGCTTCCTGGTAGCGGGAGTAGGGCAAGAGACCCAGTACTTC
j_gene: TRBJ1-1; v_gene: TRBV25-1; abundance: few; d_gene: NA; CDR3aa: CASMTGAGRLNTEAFF; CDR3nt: TGTGCCAGCATGACGGGGGCCGGAAGACTGAACACTGAAGCTTTCTTT
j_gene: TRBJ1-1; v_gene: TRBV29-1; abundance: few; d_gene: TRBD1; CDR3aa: CSALQGAVYTEAFF; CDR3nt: TGCAGCGCTCTCCAGGGGGCTGTGTACACTGAAGCTTTCTTT
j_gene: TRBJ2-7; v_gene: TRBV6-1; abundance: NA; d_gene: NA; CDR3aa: CASSEQGEGLGYEQYF; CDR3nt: TGTGCCAGCAGTGAGCAGGGGGAGGGTCTCGGATACGAGCAGTACTTC
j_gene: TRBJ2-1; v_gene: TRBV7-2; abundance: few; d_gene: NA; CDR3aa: CASSYSNEQFF; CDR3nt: TGTGCCAGCAGCTACAGCAATGAGCAGTTCTTC
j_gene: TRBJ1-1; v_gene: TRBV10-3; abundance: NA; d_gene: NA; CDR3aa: CAISRAGRDTEAFF; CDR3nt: TGTGCCATCAGTCGGGCTGGTCGGGACACTGAAGCTTTCTTT
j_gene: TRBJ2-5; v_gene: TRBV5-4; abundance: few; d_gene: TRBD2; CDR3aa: CASSSKTSGQETQYF; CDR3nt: TGTGCCAGCAGCTCGAAGACTAGCGGCCAAGAGACCCAGTACTTC
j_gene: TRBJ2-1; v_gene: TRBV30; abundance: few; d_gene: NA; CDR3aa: CAWSVPRPVGFGGIVQFF; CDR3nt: TGTGCCTGGAGTGTACCCCGCCCCGTAGGGTTTGGTGGTATTGTGCAGTTCTTC
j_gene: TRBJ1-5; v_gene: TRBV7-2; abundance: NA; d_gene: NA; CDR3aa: CASSTQGGQPQHF; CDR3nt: TGTGCCAGCAGTACCCAGGGAGGTCAGCCCCAGCATTTT
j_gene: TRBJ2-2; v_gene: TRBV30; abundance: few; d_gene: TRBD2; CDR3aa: CAWSTGTSGSRSTGELFF; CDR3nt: TGTGCCTGGAGTACAGGGACTAGCGGGAGCAGGAGCACCGGGGAGCTGTTTTTT
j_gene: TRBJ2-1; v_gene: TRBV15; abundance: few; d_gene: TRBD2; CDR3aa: CATSRAGTSGRGEQFF; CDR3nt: TGTGCCACCAGCAGGGCAGGGACTAGCGGGAGGGGTGAGCAGTTCTTC
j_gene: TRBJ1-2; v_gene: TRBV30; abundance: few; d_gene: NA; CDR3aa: CAWSVRDNHGYTF; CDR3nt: TGTGCCTGGAGTGTACGGGACAATCATGGCTACACCTTC
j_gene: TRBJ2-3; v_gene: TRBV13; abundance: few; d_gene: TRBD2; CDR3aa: CASRPTSGSTDTQYF; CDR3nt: TGTGCCAGCAGACCCACTAGCGGGAGCACAGATACGCAGTATTTT
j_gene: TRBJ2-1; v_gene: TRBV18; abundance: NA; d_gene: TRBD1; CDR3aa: CASSQPNRGLYNEQFF; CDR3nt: TGTGCCAGCTCACAACCCAACAGGGGCCTTTACAATGAGCAGTTCTTC